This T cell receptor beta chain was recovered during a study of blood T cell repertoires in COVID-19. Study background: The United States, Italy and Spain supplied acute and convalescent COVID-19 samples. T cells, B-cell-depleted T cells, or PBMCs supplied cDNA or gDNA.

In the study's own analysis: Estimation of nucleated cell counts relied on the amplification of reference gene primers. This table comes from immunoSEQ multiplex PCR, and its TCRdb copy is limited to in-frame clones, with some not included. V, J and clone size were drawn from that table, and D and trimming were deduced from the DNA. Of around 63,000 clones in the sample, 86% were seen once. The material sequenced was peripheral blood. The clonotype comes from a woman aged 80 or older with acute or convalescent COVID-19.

CDR3 bases: TGCGCCAGCGAGGGAACAGGGGGAACTGGTGGCTACACCTTC. It specifies CASEGTGGTGGYTF. This chain uses TRBV5-1 with TRBJ1-2, with TRBD1 identical over 8 bases. Germline V gives CDR1 SGHRS, CDR2 YFSETQ. This CDR3 has 14 residues. The V segment lost 7 bases and the J segment 7 bases; nucleotides outside the gene matches: 12.